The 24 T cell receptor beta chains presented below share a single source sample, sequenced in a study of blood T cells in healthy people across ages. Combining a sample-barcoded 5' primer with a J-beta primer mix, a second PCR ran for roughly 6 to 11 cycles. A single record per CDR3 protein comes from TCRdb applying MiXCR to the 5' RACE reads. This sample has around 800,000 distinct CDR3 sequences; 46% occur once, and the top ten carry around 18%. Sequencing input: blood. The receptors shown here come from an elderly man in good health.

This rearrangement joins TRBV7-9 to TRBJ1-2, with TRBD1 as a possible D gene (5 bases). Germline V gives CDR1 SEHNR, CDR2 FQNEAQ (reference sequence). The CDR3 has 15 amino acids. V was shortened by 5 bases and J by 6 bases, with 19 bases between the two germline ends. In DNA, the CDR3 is TGTGCCAGCAGCCCCCCCCTTGGGGGTGGCCATGGCTACACCTTC. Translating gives CASSPPLGGGHGYTF.

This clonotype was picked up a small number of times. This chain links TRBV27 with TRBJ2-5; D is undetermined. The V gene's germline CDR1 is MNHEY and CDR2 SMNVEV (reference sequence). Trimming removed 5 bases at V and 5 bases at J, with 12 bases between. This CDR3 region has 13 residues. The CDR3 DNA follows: TGTGCCAGCAGTGAGAGTAGCTGGGAGACCCAGTACTTC. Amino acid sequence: CASSESSWETQYF.

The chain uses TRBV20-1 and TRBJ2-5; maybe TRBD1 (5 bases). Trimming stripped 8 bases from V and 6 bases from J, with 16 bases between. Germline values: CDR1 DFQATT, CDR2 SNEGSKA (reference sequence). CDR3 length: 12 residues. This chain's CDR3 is CSPLSVGQTQYF. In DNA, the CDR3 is TGCAGTCCTCTCTCAGTGGGGCAGACCCAGTACTTC.

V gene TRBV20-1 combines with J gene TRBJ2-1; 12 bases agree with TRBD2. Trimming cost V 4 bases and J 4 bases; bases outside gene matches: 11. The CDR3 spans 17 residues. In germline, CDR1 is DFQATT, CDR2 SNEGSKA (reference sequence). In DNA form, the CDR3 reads TGCAGTGCTACCCGACTAGCGGGAGTGCCCGGGTACAATGAGCAGTTCTTC. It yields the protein CSATRLAGVPGYNEQFF.

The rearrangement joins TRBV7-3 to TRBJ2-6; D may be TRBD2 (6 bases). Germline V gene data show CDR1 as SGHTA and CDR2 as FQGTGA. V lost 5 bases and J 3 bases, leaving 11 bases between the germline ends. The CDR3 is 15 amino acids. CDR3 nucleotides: TGTGCCAGCAGCCCCCGGGACTTTGGGGCCAACGTCCTGACTTTC. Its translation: CASSPRDFGANVLTF.

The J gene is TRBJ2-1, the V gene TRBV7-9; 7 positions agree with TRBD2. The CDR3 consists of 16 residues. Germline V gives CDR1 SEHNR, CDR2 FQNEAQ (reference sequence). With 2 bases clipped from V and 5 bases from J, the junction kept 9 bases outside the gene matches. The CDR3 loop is CASSLLTPSGHNEQFF. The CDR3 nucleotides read TGTGCCAGCAGCTTATTAACGCCTAGCGGCCACAATGAGCAGTTCTTC. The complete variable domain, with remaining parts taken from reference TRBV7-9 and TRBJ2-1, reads DTGVSQNPRHKITKRGQNVTFRCDPISEHNRLYWYRQTLGQGPEFLTYFQNEAQLEKSRLLSDRFSAERPKGSFSTLEIQRTEQGDSAMYLCASSLLTPSGHNEQFFGPGTRLTVL.

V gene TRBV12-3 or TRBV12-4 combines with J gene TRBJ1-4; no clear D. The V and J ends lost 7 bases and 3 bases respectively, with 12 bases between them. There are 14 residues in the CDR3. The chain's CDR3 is CASNRGQPNEKLFF. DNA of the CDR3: TGTGCCAGCAATCGCGGCCAGCCTAATGAAAAACTGTTTTTT.

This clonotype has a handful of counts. The CDR3 loop is CASSQVGGSYNEQFF. In DNA, the CDR3 is TGCGCCAGCAGCCAAGTGGGGGGTTCCTACAATGAGCAGTTCTTC. The chain links TRBV4-3 to TRBJ2-1, with D tentatively TRBD2 (6 bases). V lost 1 base, J lost 1 base, and 8 bases lay in between. Germline V gene lookup returns CDR1 LGHNA and CDR2 YSLEER. There are 15 residues in the CDR3.

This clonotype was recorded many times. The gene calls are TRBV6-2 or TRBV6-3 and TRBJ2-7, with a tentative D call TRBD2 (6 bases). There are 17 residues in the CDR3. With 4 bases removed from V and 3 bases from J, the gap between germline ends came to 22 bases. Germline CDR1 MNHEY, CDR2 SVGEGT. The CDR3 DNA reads TGTGCCAGCAGTTCTGCGGGGATTGGGGACTGGAACTACGAGCAGTACTTC. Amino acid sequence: CASSSAGIGDWNYEQYF.

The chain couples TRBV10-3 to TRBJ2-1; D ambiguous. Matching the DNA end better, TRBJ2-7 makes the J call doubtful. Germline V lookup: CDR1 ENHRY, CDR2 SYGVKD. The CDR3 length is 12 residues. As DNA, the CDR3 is TGTGCCATCAGTGTGGGCTACAATGAGCAGTACTTC. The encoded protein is CAISVGYNEQYF.

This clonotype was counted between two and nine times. For the CDR3, the DNA is TGTGCCAGCAGTGAAGGAGGGCAGGGGGCATGGTATGGCTACACCTTC. Residues: CASSEGGQGAWYGYTF. The chain couples TRBV6-1 to TRBJ1-2; TRBD1 aligns across 8 bases. In germline, CDR1 is MNHNS, CDR2 SASEGT. This CDR3 contains 16 residues. Germline trimming cut 1 base from V and 5 bases from J; bases unmatched to any gene: 9.

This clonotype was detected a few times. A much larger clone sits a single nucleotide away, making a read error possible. DNA for the CDR3: TGCAGCGTTGGGGTTTCGGGGGTCCGGAATGAGCAGTACTTC. This translates into CSVGVSGVRNEQYF. The chain recombines TRBV29-1 with TRBJ2-5; possibly TRBD2 for D (6 bases). Trimming took off 4 bases at V and 11 bases at J, with 23 bases between the two ends. Germline-derived CDR1 and CDR2 are SQVTM and ANQGSEA. The CDR3 is 14 amino acids.

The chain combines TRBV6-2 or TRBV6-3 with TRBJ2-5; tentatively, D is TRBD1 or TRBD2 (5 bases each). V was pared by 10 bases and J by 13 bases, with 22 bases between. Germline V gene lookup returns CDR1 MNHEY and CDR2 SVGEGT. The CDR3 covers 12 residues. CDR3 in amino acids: CATGQQTYERYF. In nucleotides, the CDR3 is TGTGCCACGGGGCAGCAAACTTACGAGCGGTACTTC.

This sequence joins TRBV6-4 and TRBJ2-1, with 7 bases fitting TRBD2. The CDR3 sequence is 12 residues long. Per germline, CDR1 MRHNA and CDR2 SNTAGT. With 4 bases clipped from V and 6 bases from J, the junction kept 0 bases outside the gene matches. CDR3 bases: TGTGCCAGCAGTGGGGAGGGCAATGAGCAGTTCTTC. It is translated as CASSGEGNEQFF.

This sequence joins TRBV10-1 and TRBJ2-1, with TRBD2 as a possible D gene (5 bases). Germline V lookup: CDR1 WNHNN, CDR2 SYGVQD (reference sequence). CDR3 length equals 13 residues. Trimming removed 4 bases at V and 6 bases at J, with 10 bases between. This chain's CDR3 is CASSGSGSNEQFF. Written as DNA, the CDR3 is TGCGCCAGCAGTGGTTCGGGGAGCAATGAGCAGTTCTTC.

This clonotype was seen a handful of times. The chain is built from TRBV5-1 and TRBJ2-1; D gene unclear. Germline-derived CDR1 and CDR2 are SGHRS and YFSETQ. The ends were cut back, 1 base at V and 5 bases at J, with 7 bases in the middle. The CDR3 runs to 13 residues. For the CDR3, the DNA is TGCGCCAGCAGCTTGATTGTGAACAATGAGCAGTTCTTC. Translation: CASSLIVNNEQFF.

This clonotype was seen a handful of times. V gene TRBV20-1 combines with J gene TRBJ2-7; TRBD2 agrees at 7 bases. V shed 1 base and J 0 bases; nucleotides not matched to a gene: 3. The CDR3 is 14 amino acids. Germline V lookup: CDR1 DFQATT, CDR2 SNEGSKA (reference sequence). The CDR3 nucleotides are TGCAGTGCTAGAGTACTAGCGAACTCCTACGAGCAGTACTTC. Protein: CSARVLANSYEQYF.

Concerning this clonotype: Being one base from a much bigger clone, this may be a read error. The CDR3 is CASRLGLSTDTRYF. The CDR3, as DNA: TGTGCCAGCCGTTTAGGACTAAGCACAGATACGCGGTATTTT. This rearrangement joins TRBV7-2 to TRBJ2-3; possibly TRBD2 for D (6 bases). This CDR3 is 14 amino acids long. The germline gives CDR1 SGHTA, CDR2 FQGNSA.

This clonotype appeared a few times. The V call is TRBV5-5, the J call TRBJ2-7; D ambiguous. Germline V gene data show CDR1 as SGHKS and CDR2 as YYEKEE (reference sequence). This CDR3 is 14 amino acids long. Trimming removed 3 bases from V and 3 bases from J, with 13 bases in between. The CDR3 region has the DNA TGTGCCAGCAGCTCCGGCCCCGACATCTACGAGCAGTACTTC. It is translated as CASSSGPDIYEQYF. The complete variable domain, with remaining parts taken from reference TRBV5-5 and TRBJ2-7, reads DAGVTQSPTHLIKTRGQQVTLRCSPISGHKSVSWYQQVLGQGPQFIFQYYEKEERGRGNFPDRFSARQFPNYSSELNVNALLLGDSALYLCASSSGPDIYEQYFGPGTRLTVT.

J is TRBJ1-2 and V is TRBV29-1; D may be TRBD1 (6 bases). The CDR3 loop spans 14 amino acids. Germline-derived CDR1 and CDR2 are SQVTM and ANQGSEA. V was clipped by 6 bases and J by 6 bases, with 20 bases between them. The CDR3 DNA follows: TGCAGCGTCCGGGGACAACAGGGAAAGAATGGCTACACCTTC. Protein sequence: CSVRGQQGKNGYTF.

CDR3 DNA sequence: TGTGCCAGCAGCCCCGGACTAGCGGATAACAATGAGCAGTTCTTC. Its protein product is CASSPGLADNNEQFF. The V and J genes are TRBV9 and TRBJ2-1; 10 bases fit TRBD2. There are 15 residues in the CDR3. The germline V gene has CDR1 SGDLS and CDR2 YYNGEE. V was clipped by 4 bases and J by 5 bases; unmatched bases: 6.

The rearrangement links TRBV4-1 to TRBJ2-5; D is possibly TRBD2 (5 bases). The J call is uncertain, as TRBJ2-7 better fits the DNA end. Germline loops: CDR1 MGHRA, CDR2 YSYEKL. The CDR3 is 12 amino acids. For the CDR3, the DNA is TGCGCCAGCAGGGACTCGAAGGACGAGCAGTACTTC. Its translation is CASRDSKDEQYF.

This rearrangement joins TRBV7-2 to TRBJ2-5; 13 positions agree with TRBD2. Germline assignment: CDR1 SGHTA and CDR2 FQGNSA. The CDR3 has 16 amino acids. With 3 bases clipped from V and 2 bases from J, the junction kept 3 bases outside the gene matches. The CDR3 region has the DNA TGTGCCAGCAGCTTCCCGGGACTAGCGGGGCAAGAGACCCAGTACTTC. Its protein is CASSFPGLAGQETQYF.

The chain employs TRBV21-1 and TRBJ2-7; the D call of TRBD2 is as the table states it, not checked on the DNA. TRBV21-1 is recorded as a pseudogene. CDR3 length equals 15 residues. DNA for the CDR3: TGTGCCAGACACGGTGTAAGGGCCCTATGTGGCGAGCAGTACTTC. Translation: CARHGVRALCGEQYF.